This record covers a single T cell receptor (beta chain). Its antigen is not identified. This entry comes from a study of CXCR3-negative and CXCR3-positive naive CD8 T cells. The wider study: The total count of TRB reads reached 110 million to 150 million, and each library contributed about 1.5 +/- 0.3 million.

UMI-labeled 5' RACE yielded the TRB cDNA libraries. TCRdb reprocessed the 5' RACE reads; each CDR3 protein has one entry and no DNA is given. With 80,000 to 95,000 distinct CDR3 sequences in the sample, the ten largest clones hold 1.6%. CDR3 size: 17 residues. Germline-derived CDR1 and CDR2 are MNHEY and SVGEGT. Study-level results: Memory CD8+ T cell repertoires were far less diverse than both naive subsets.

This sequence was found in a human donor in good health. Some clones in this sample may be carry-over from other donors' samples. The specimen sequenced was naive CXCR3- CD8+ T cells from blood. The subset: CD45RO-CCR7+CD27+CD95- naive CD8+ T cells lacking CXCR3 (TNR3-). The genes are TRBV6-2 or TRBV6-3 and TRBJ2-2; the D call from TCRdb, TRBD1, cannot be confirmed without DNA. CDR3 sequence: CASSYRPDRGFTGELFF.